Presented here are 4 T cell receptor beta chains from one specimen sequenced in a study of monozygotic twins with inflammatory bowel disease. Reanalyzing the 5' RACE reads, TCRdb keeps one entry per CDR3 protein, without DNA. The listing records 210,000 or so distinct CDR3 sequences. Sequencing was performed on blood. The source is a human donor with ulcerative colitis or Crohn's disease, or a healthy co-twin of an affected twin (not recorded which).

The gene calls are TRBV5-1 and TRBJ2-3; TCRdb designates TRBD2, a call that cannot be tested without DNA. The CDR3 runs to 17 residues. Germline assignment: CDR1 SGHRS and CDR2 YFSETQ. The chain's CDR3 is CASSPSGIGSGTDTQYF. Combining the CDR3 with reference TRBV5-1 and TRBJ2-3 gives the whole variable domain KAGVTQTPRYLIKTRGQQVTLSCSPISGHRSVSWYQQTPGQGLQFLFEYFSETQRNKGNFPGRFSGRQFSNSRSEMNVSTLELGDSALYLCASSPSGIGSGTDTQYFGPGTRLTVL.

The CDR3 loop reads CASNDGAPGYEQYF. The chain joins TRBV7-2 to TRBJ2-7; as DNA is missing, the TRBD2 call by TCRdb cannot be tested. From germline, CDR1 is SGHTA and CDR2 FQGNSA. This CDR3 comprises 14 residues.

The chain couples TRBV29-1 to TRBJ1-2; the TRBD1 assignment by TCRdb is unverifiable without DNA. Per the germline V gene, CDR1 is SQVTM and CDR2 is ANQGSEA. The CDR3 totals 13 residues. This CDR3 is CSVILDTGYGYTF.

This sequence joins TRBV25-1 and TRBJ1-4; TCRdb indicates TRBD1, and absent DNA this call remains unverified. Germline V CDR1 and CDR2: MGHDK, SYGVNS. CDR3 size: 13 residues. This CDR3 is CASRDGPNEKLFF.